The clone carrying this TCR beta chain was detected once. Its antigen is not identified. The sample is drawn from a study of T cells after yellow fever vaccination. At the level of the study: Preparation of the low-cell-number fractions used SMART-Seq v4 Ultra Low Input.

TCR cDNA, made by 5'RACE template switching, carried an added universal primer site and UMIs. MiXCR, applied by TCRdb to the 5' RACE reads, yields one record per CDR3 protein. The profile shows hundreds of thousands of distinct CDR3 sequences, around an eighth of them singletons. General study points: Subsequent to the booster, the majority of primary-vaccination clones reappeared (96% CD4, 88% CD8).

The V and J ends lost 5 bases and 4 bases respectively, with 13 bases between them. The CDR3 runs 14 residues. This receptor was identified in a man aged 30 to 39 who received the YFV17D yellow fever vaccine. The rearrangement links TRBV23-1 to TRBJ2-3; possibly TRBD2 for D (5 bases). TRBV23-1 is classed as an ORF, of uncertain function. The sample was PBMCs, taken on the day of the yellow fever booster vaccination. The CDR3 sequence: CASSTEEGPDTQYF. CDR3 nucleotides: TGCGCCAGCAGTACCGAAGAGGGCCCAGATACGCAGTATTTT.